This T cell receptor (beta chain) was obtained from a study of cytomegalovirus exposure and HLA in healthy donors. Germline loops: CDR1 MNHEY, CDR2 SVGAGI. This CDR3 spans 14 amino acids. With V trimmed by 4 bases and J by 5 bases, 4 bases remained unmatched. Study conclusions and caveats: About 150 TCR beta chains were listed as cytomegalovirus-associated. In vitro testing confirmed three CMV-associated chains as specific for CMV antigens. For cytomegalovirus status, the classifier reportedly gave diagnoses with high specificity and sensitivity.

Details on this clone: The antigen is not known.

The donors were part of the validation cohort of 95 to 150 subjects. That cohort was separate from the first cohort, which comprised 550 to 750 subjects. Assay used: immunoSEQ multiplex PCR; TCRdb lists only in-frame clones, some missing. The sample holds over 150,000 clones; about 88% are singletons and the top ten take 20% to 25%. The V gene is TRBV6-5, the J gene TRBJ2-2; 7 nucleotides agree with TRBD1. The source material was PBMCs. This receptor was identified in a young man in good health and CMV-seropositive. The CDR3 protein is CASSWTGSTGELFF. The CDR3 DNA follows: TGTGCCAGCAGTTGGACAGGATCAACCGGGGAGCTGTTTTTT.